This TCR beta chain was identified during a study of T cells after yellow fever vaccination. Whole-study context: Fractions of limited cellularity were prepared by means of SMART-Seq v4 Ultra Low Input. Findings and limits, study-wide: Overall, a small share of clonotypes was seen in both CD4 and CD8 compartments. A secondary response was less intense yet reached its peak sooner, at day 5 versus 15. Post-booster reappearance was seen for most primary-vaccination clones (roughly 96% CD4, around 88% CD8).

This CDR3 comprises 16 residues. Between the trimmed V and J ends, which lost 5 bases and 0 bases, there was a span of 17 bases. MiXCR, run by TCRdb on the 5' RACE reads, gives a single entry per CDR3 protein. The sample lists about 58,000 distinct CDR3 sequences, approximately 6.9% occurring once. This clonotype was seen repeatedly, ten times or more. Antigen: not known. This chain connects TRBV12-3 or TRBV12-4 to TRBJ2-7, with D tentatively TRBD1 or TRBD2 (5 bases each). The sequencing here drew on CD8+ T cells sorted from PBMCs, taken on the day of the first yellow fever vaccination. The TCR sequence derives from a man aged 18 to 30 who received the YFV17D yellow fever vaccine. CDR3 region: CASSPHSSGASYEQYF. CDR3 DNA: TGTGCCAGCAGTCCCCACTCGTCCGGGGCCTCCTACGAGCAGTACTTC.